A single T cell receptor (beta chain) is shown here with its context. Sequencing was performed with immunoSEQ multiplex PCR; in TCRdb, only in-frame clones are kept and a portion is missing. The sample carries around 290,000 clones, about 86% recorded once. The data derive from a study of blood T cell repertoires in COVID-19. Study background: PBMCs, B-cell-depleted T cells, or T cells provided the cDNA or gDNA that made up the material.

Input material: peripheral blood. The sequence was collected from an older woman with COVID-19, enrolled during active disease.

For the CDR3, the DNA is TGTGCCAGCGGGGACAGCTCCTATAATTCACCCCTCCACTTT. Translation gives CASGDSSYNSPLHF. The chain links TRBV6-5 to TRBJ1-6; 7 bases are a match to TRBD1. The CDR3 has 14 amino acids. Per the germline V gene, CDR1 is MNHEY and CDR2 is SVGAGI. J lost 0 bases, V lost 8 bases, and 1 base had no gene match.